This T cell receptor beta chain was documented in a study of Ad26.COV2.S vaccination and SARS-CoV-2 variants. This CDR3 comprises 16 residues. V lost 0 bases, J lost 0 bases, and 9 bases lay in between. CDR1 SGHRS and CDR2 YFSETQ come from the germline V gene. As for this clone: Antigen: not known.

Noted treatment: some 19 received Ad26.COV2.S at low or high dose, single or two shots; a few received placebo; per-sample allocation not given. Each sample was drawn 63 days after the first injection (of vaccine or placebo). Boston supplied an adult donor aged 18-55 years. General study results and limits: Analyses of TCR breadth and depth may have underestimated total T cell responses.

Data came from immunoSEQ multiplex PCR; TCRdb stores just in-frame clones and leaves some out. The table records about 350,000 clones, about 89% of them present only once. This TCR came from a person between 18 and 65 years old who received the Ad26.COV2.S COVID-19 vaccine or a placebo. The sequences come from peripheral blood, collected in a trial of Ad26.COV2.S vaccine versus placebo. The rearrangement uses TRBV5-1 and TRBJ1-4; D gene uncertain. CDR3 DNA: TGCGCCAGCAGCTTGGACGCGCCCGCAACTAATGAAAAACTGTTTTTT. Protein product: CASSLDAPATNEKLFF.